This T cell receptor (beta chain) comes out of a study of T cell responses to AZD1222 COVID-19 vaccine. Only in-frame clones appear in the TCRdb table, and some are missing; sequencing was by immunoSEQ multiplex PCR. In the table there are approximately 110,000 clones, 89% of which are singletons. The CDR3 runs to 13 residues. V was shortened by 3 bases and J by 6 bases, with 9 bases between the two germline ends. The V gene's germline CDR1 is LNHDA and CDR2 SQIVND (reference sequence). Comment on this clone: Antigen specificity is unknown.

Findings and caveats of the study: No day 14 peak samples; only post-peak repertoires were characterized. Regions 160-218 and 743-854 dominated among vaccine-associated CD4 TCRs spanning spike.

Sequenced here: peripheral blood, sampled on day 0 of AZD1222 vaccination. The receptor was derived from an adult in good health. The rearrangement links TRBV19 to TRBJ1-5; D remains unclear. In nucleotides, the CDR3 is TGTGCCAGTAGTATTCTGGGAGGTCAGCCCCAGCATTTT. Translating it yields CASSILGGQPQHF.